The 10 T cell receptor beta chains in this list originate from one sample, sequenced in a study of blood T cell repertoires in COVID-19 (dated by TCRdb to 2019 to 2021). Libraries were prepared through the immunoSEQ multiplex PCR assay. Not all clones reach the TCRdb copy of this immuneACCESS table, which keeps in-frame sequences only. Checked studies attribute under half of the gap to unresolved V genes and leave the rest unexplained. A total of hundreds of thousands of clones appear in this sample, around 85% of them only once. The ten largest clonotypes hold 3% to 4% of the sample. Sequenced: PBMCs or T cells enriched from blood (not recorded which). These receptors came from a woman between 35 and 50 years old with acute COVID-19.

This clone has only one observation. The gene calls are TRBV12-3 or TRBV12-4 and TRBJ1-3; 8 bases fit TRBD1. The CDR3 runs 12 residues. The V segment lost 8 bases and the J segment 4 bases; nucleotides outside the gene matches: 1. CDR3 coding DNA: TGTGCCAGCGACAGGGGAGGAAACACCATATATTTT. It codes for CASDRGGNTIYF.

V is TRBV10-3 and J is TRBJ1-2; TRBD1 matches 8 bases. The junction had 7 bases not matched to a gene; V was cut back by 1 base and J by 6 bases. The CDR3 has 15 residues. Looked up from germline, CDR1 is ENHRY and CDR2 is SYGVKD. CDR3 DNA sequence: TGTGCCATCAGTGAGTTCGGACAGGGAGGTCATGGCTACACCTTC. It codes for CAISEFGQGGHGYTF.

This chain links TRBV18 with TRBJ1-5; no reliable D call. The germline V gene has CDR1 KGHSH and CDR2 LQKENI. The CDR3 has 13 residues. Trimming removed 6 bases at V and 4 bases at J, with 10 bases between. Here the CDR3 DNA reads TGTGCCAGCTCCCAAGAAGAGAATCAGCCCCAGCATTTT. Residues: CASSQEENQPQHF.

The CDR3 region is CASSLGGGPSGHNEQFF. CDR3 nucleotides: TGTGCCAGCAGCTTGGGAGGGGGGCCTAGCGGGCACAATGAGCAGTTCTTC. V and J are TRBV5-5 and TRBJ2-1; 8 nucleotides align to TRBD2. CDR1 and CDR2 (germline): SGHKS, YYEKEE (reference sequence). This CDR3 comprises 17 residues. The V gene end was trimmed by 0 bases and the J gene end by 5 bases; junction bases not matched to a gene: 10.

The chain combines TRBV19 with TRBJ2-7; possible D gene TRBD1, 5 bases. The germline CDR1 and CDR2 sequences are LNHDA and SQIVND (reference sequence). The length of the CDR3 is 15 residues. The V end was cut by 6 bases, the J end by 3 bases, with 18 bases between. The DNA of the CDR3 is TGTGCCAGTAGGGTTTGGGGCCAGGGAAGCTACGAGCAGTACTTC. Translated: CASRVWGQGSYEQYF.

The chain has TRBV24-1 and TRBJ2-1, with D perhaps TRBD2 (6 bases). This CDR3 is built from 16 residues. The germline V and J ends were trimmed by 1 base and 0 bases, with 9 bases remaining between them. From germline, CDR1 is KGHDR and CDR2 SFDVKD. The CDR3 region has the DNA TGTGCCACCAGTGATTTCGGGGGTAGCTCCTACAATGAGCAGTTCTTC. It codes for CATSDFGGSSYNEQFF.

The chain couples TRBV5-1 to TRBJ2-5; TRBD1 matches at 7 bases. CDR1 is SGHRS, CDR2 YFSETQ, per germline. The trim removed 0 bases at V and 4 bases at J, leaving 3 bases unmatched. The CDR3 loop spans 14 amino acids. In nucleotides, the CDR3 is TGCGCCAGCAGCTTGGCCCGACAGGGAGAGACCCAGTACTTC. It is translated as CASSLARQGETQYF.

This clone was counted a single time. The chain uses TRBV7-9 and TRBJ1-6; TRBD1 might be the D (6 bases). The CDR3 runs to 18 residues. The germline CDR1 and CDR2 sequences are SEHNR and FQNEAQ (reference sequence). V was clipped by 2 bases and J by 0 bases, with 14 bases between them. CDR3 amino acids: CASSLYTGLSSYNSPLHF. The CDR3 DNA follows: TGTGCCAGCAGCTTATATACAGGGTTAAGCTCCTATAATTCACCCCTCCACTTT.

This clone was seen only a few times. CDR3 DNA: TGTGCCAGTAGTTTGCTAAATAAAAACATTCAGTACTTC. Protein product: CASSLLNKNIQYF. The V and J genes are TRBV19 and TRBJ2-4; D remains ambiguous. CDR1 is LNHDA, CDR2 SQIVND, per germline (reference sequence). The CDR3 loop spans 13 amino acids. Trimming stripped 5 bases from V and 4 bases from J, with 9 bases between.

The rearrangement links TRBV5-1 to TRBJ1-6; D call uncertain. The CDR3 spans 15 residues. CDR1 and CDR2 from the germline V gene are SGHRS and YFSETQ. V was pared by 0 bases and J by 7 bases, with 11 bases between. Here the CDR3 reads CASSLGTAGNSPLHF. DNA for the CDR3: TGCGCCAGCAGCTTGGGGACGGCGGGAAATTCACCCCTCCACTTT.